The sequence of this T cell receptor beta chain was determined in a study of early T cells in non-severe SARS-CoV-2 infection. Across the whole study: Whole-blood bulk RNA, unsorted, was sequenced, and chains were unpaired.

Study-level points and caveats: VDJdb matching skewed toward anti-spike CD8 responses, missing private and CD4 specificities.

V was cut by 1 base and J by 1 base, with 9 bases left in between. From germline, CDR1 is SGHTA and CDR2 FQGNSA. This CDR3 has 15 residues. Researchers attached unique molecular identifiers to individual cDNA molecules. From the 5' RACE reads, TCRdb called clonotypes with MiXCR, one entry per CDR3 protein. The sample consists of about 20,000 distinct CDR3 sequences, 4.8% of them appearing once. Comment on this clonotype: Its antigen is not known.

The chain combines TRBV7-2 with TRBJ2-3; weak D call: TRBD2 (6 bases). This sequence was found in an adult who was a healthcare worker with PCR-confirmed SARS-CoV-2 infection or an uninfected control (not recorded which). Specimen: whole blood. The CDR3 reads CASSLGGTRTDTQYF. In DNA form, the CDR3 reads TGTGCCAGCAGCTTAGGGGGGACTCGCACAGATACGCAGTATTTT.